This entry lists 22 T cell receptor beta chains sequenced from one sample in a study of molecular identifiers for immune sequencing clone quantification. TCRdb reprocessed the PCR reads with MiXCR, giving one entry per CDR3 protein. The sample has some 680,000 distinct CDR3 sequences; less than 30% are singletons. The material sequenced was naive CD8+ T cells from blood, with Jurkat cell RNA spiked in. Specified subset: FACS-sorted CD8+CD4-CCR7+CD45RA+ naive T cells. The receptors were gathered from a human donor in good health. Some libraries in this study had Jurkat cell RNA spiked in.

This clonotype was seen repeatedly, ten times or more. The chain has TRBV4-3 and TRBJ2-7; either TRBD1 or TRBD2 may fit D (5 bases each). CDR3 length equals 15 residues. The ends were cut back, 0 bases at V and 2 bases at J, with 11 bases in the middle. Germline CDR1 reads LGHNA; CDR2 reads YSLEER. CDR3 DNA sequence: TGCGCCAGCAGCCAAGACCCGGGGCTACCCTACGAGCAGTACTTC. It yields the protein CASSQDPGLPYEQYF.

This clonotype was seen a few times. J is TRBJ1-1 and V is TRBV10-2; the D gene is possibly TRBD1 (5 bases). Looked up from germline, CDR1 is WSHSY and CDR2 is SAAADI. This CDR3 has 15 amino acids. Trimming took off 3 bases at V and 5 bases at J, with 16 bases between the two ends. CDR3 DNA: TGCGCCAGCAGTGACCCCAGGGTAACGGAGACTGAAGCTTTCTTT. It translates to CASSDPRVTETEAFF.

The J gene is TRBJ1-1, the V gene TRBV14, with D possibly being TRBD1 (6 bases). The CDR3 covers 14 residues. Germline-derived CDR1 and CDR2 are SGHDN and FVKESK. Deletions cut 4 bases from V and 4 bases from J, with 13 bases between. The CDR3 sequence is CASSPRGMGTEAFF. The CDR3 coding sequence is TGTGCCAGCAGCCCCAGGGGTATGGGCACTGAAGCTTTCTTT. The variable domain in full, with the rest retrieved from reference TRBV14 and TRBJ1-1, is EAGVTQFPSHSVIEKGQTVTLRCDPISGHDNLYWYRRVMGKEIKFLLHFVKESKQDESGMPNNRFLAERTGGTYSTLKVQPAELEDSGVYFCASSPRGMGTEAFFGQGTRLTVV.

About this clonotype itself: The junction does not match germline at one end; this may be a read error. The V and J genes are TRBV19 and TRBJ2-3; the D is unclear. Germline-derived CDR1 and CDR2 are LNHDA and SQIVND (reference sequence). There are 16 residues in the CDR3. The CDR3 reads CPSSIPTVESTDTQYF. CDR3 nucleotide sequence: TGTCCCAGTAGTATTCCTACGGTCGAGTCCACAGATACGCAGTATTTT.

The chain uses TRBV27 and TRBJ1-5; 8 bases are shared with TRBD1. The length of the CDR3 is 16 residues. CDR1 and CDR2 (germline): MNHEY, SMNVEV (reference sequence). J lost 3 bases, V lost 5 bases, and 9 bases had no gene match. CDR3 sequence: CASSPFGQGPNQPQHF. In DNA, the CDR3 is TGTGCCAGCAGTCCCTTCGGACAGGGCCCCAATCAGCCCCAGCATTTT.

This clonotype was counted only a few times. V and J are TRBV2 and TRBJ1-1; unclear D gene. CDR1 is SNHLY, CDR2 FYNNEI, per germline. The V end was cut by 10 bases, the J end by 0 bases, with 15 bases between. The CDR3 is 14 amino acids. Written as DNA, the CDR3 is TGTGCCACCTACTCGGGCCCCTTGAACACTGAAGCTTTCTTT. This sequence encodes CATYSGPLNTEAFF.

As concerns this clonotype: With a much larger clone just one base away, this may be a read error. The chain joins TRBV4-1 to TRBJ2-5; D uncertain. This CDR3 spans 14 amino acids. In germline, CDR1 is MGHRA, CDR2 YSYEKL. V dropped 4 bases and J dropped 4 bases, with 13 bases sitting between them. This CDR3 reads CASSPAPMTETQYF. The CDR3, as DNA: TGCGCCAGCAGCCCGGCGCCGATGACAGAGACCCAGTACTTC.

This clonotype was counted only a few times. The rearrangement uses TRBV4-3 and TRBJ1-1; D gene ambiguous. The germline V gene has CDR1 LGHNA and CDR2 YSLEER. There are 14 residues in the CDR3. The V gene lost 1 base and the J gene lost 7 bases, with 13 bases spanning the gap. In DNA, the CDR3 is TGCGCCAGCAGCCAAGCCTCCAGGACGGGTGAAGCTTTCTTT. Encoded protein: CASSQASRTGEAFF.

This clonotype was observed at least ten times. V usage is TRBV3-1 and J usage is TRBJ2-2; 9 nucleotides agree with TRBD1. This CDR3 spans 16 amino acids. V was pared by 3 bases and J by 1 base, with 3 bases of the junction left unmatched. CDR1 and CDR2 from the germline V gene are LGHDT and YNNKEL (reference sequence). The CDR3 loop is CASSHLGQGNTGELFF. The CDR3 bases are TGTGCCAGCAGCCACCTGGGACAGGGGAACACCGGGGAGCTGTTTTTT.

This clonotype appeared many times. The gene calls are TRBV27 and TRBJ2-3; 7 bases line up with TRBD1. This CDR3 spans 16 amino acids. Germline V lookup: CDR1 MNHEY, CDR2 SMNVEV (reference sequence). V shed 5 bases, J shed 4 bases, and the junction held 12 bases outside the gene matches. The CDR3 region has the DNA TGTGCCAGCAGTCTACTATCCCACAGGGGATCAGATACGCAGTATTTT. Residues: CASSLLSHRGSDTQYF.

As for this clonotype: A much larger clonotype is one base distant, so this may be a read error. The chain is built from TRBV20-1 and TRBJ1-2; 8 nucleotides align to TRBD1. V was pared by 6 bases and J by 4 bases, with 10 bases of the junction left unmatched. The CDR3 is made up of 14 amino acids. The germline CDR1 and CDR2 sequences are DFQATT and SNEGSKA (reference sequence). As DNA, the CDR3 is TGCAGTGCCGAAAAGACAGGGGACAGCTATGGCTACACCTTC. Protein sequence: CSAEKTGDSYGYTF.

The chain combines TRBV14 with TRBJ2-7; TRBD2 matches 7 bases. J was trimmed by 3 bases and V by 3 bases; bases with no gene match: 8. Germline CDR1 is SGHDN and CDR2 is FVKESK. CDR3 size: 15 residues. The CDR3 nucleotides read TGTGCCAGCAGCCATGGACTAGGATTTGGCTACGAGCAGTACTTC. The encoded protein is CASSHGLGFGYEQYF.

This clonotype was observed at least ten times. The chain couples TRBV6-2 or TRBV6-3 to TRBJ1-2; 9 bases line up with TRBD1. Trimming cost V 2 bases and J 10 bases; bases outside gene matches: 5. The CDR3 loop spans 13 amino acids. Germline V gene sequence: CDR1 MNHEY, CDR2 SVGEGT. CDR3 sequence (DNA): TGTGCCAGCAGTTACGGGACAGGGCCTTTCTACACCTTC. Its protein is CASSYGTGPFYTF.

In its sample, this clonotype was seen a few times. The chain combines TRBV12-3 or TRBV12-4 with TRBJ2-7; 7 bases line up with TRBD2. J lost 5 bases, V lost 5 bases, and 12 bases had no gene match. The CDR3 runs 15 residues. CDR3 coding DNA: TGTGCCAGCAGTCCACCGGGAGGCAGGTCCAACGAGCAGTACTTC. This translates into CASSPPGGRSNEQYF.

About this clonotype: A much larger clone lies one base from this, so it may be a read error. The conserved phenylalanine or tryptophan is not found at the CDR3 terminus, so this likely reflects a read error. The genes are TRBV9 and TRBJ2-7; D unresolved. CDR3 size: 14 residues. CDR1 SGDLS and CDR2 YYNGEE come from the germline V gene. V lost 4 bases and J 0 bases, leaving 11 bases between the germline ends. DNA for the CDR3: TGTGCCAGCAGCCCGACTGGCCGCTCCTACGAGCAGTACTCC. Translation gives CASSPTGRSYEQYS.

Of note for this clonotype: The junction does not match germline at one end; this may be a read error. The CDR3 reads CSVWWTGENTEALF. As DNA, the CDR3 is TGCAGCGTTTGGTGGACGGGGGAGAACACTGAAGCTCTCTTT. This chain connects TRBV29-1 to TRBJ1-1; TRBD1 is a possible D gene (5 bases). In germline, CDR1 is SQVTM, CDR2 ANQGSEA. The CDR3 is 14 amino acids.

This clonotype came up a few times. The chain recombines TRBV13 with TRBJ2-3; 8 bases line up with TRBD2. V shed 0 bases and J 4 bases; nucleotides not matched to a gene: 12. Germline values: CDR1 PRHDT, CDR2 FYEKMQ (reference sequence). This CDR3 spans 18 amino acids. The CDR3 loop reads CASSLGLGGGGTADTQYF. As DNA, the CDR3 is TGTGCCAGCAGCTTAGGACTCGGTGGCGGGGGGACCGCAGATACGCAGTATTTT.

J is TRBJ2-5 and V is TRBV28, with D possibly matching TRBD2 (6 bases). V lost 11 bases, J lost 7 bases, and 32 bases lay in between. CDR1 is MDHEN, CDR2 SYDVKM, per germline. The CDR3 has 17 amino acids. CDR3 sequence: CAGGLPYLGRGLGTQYF. The CDR3, as DNA: TGTGCCGGCGGTTTACCATACCTCGGCCGGGGGTTGGGGACCCAGTACTTC.

This clonotype was seen at least ten times. The chain couples TRBV27 to TRBJ2-1; unclear D gene. The CDR3 is 15 amino acids. CDR1 and CDR2 from the germline V gene are MNHEY and SMNVEV (reference sequence). The V end lost 6 bases, the J end lost 2 bases, and 14 bases lay between the germline ends. The chain's CDR3 is CASSPTILPYNEQFF. CDR3 DNA: TGTGCCAGCAGCCCGACGATATTGCCCTACAATGAGCAGTTCTTC.

The chain is built from TRBV13 and TRBJ2-3; TRBD2 agrees at 9 bases. With 4 bases clipped from V and 2 bases from J, the junction kept 7 bases outside the gene matches. The CDR3 length is 16 residues. From germline, CDR1 is PRHDT and CDR2 FYEKMQ (reference sequence). CDR3 DNA sequence: TGTGCCAGCAGCTCCGGGACTAGCCTATTCACAGATACGCAGTATTTT. Amino acid sequence: CASSSGTSLFTDTQYF.

This chain links TRBV7-9 with TRBJ1-4; D uncertain. This CDR3 has 14 residues. Between the trimmed V and J ends, which lost 2 bases and 5 bases, there was a span of 9 bases. CDR1 and CDR2 from the germline V gene are SEHNR and FQNEAQ (reference sequence). CDR3 DNA: TGTGCCAGCAGCTTACAGAGTCCGAATGAAAAACTGTTTTTT. This encodes CASSLQSPNEKLFF.

This clonotype was counted between two and nine times. The chain uses TRBV27 and TRBJ1-2; D uncertain. The V end lost 4 bases, the J end lost 6 bases, and 27 bases lay between the germline ends. The CDR3 consists of 18 residues. From germline, CDR1 is MNHEY and CDR2 SMNVEV (reference sequence). The CDR3 region has the DNA TGTGCCAGCAGTTCGTTACCCCCCCGGACCTTCACACGCGATGGCTACACCTTC. Translated: CASSSLPPRTFTRDGYTF.